A single sample is the source of the 9 T cell receptor beta chains below, sequenced in a study of cytomegalovirus exposure and HLA in healthy donors. Amplification used 60 Vbeta primers and 13 Jbeta primers. Produced via immunoSEQ multiplex PCR; TCRdb's table is partial and in-frame only. This sample has approximately 150,000 clones, with about 80% found just once. Source material: PBMCs. These receptors all come from a woman aged 40 to 50 in good health and CMV-seronegative.

The V gene is TRBV11-2, the J gene TRBJ1-1; D remains unclear. V was shortened by 0 bases and J by 6 bases, with 17 bases between the two germline ends. This CDR3 contains 16 residues. From germline, CDR1 is SGHAT and CDR2 FQNNGV. The CDR3 loop reads CASSLDGRPTVAEAFF. As DNA, the CDR3 is TGTGCCAGCAGCTTAGATGGCAGGCCAACGGTCGCTGAAGCTTTCTTT.

This clone was counted only a few times. The V and J genes are TRBV15 and TRBJ1-1; the D is unclear. Germline V gene data show CDR1 as LNHNV and CDR2 as YYDKDF (reference sequence). V lost 0 bases, J lost 11 bases, and 13 bases lay in between. The CDR3 totals 13 residues. The DNA of the CDR3 is TGTGCCACCAGCAGAGATGGTGGAAGGAGCGCTTTCTTT. Its protein is CATSRDGGRSAFF.

V usage is TRBV7-2 and J usage is TRBJ1-2, with D possibly matching TRBD1 (5 bases). Germline CDR1 and CDR2: SGHTA and FQGNSA. This CDR3 is 14 amino acids long. The ends were cut back, 1 base at V and 11 bases at J, with 17 bases in the middle. CDR3 nucleotide sequence: TGTGCCAGCAGCTTAGACAGGTCCATAGTCGGGTACACCTTC. As protein: CASSLDRSIVGYTF. Looking up the rest from reference TRBV7-2 and TRBJ1-2 gives the full variable domain: GAGVSQSPSNKVTEKGKDVELRCDPISGHTALYWYRQSLGQGLEFLIYFQGNSAPDKSGLPSDRFSAERTGGSVSTLTIQRTQQEDSAVYLCASSLDRSIVGYTFGSGTRLTVV.

The chain employs TRBV4-2 and TRBJ2-2; TRBD1 aligns across 9 bases. Germline V gene data show CDR1 as LGHNA and CDR2 as YNFKEQ. The V segment lost 2 bases and the J segment 0 bases; nucleotides outside the gene matches: 7. The CDR3 sequence is 18 residues long. Written as DNA, the CDR3 is TGTGCCAGCAGCCAAAGCCCGGACAGGGGAACGAACACCGGGGAGCTGTTTTTT. Translation gives CASSQSPDRGTNTGELFF.

The J gene is TRBJ2-7, the V gene TRBV7-8; 7 bases are shared with TRBD1. The V gene's germline CDR1 is SGHVS and CDR2 FQNEAQ. The junction had 11 bases not matched to a gene; V was cut back by 5 bases and J by 4 bases. The CDR3 is 15 amino acids. DNA of the CDR3: TGTGCCAGCAGCCTCTCAGGACAGGTGTCGTACGAGCAGTACTTC. It is translated as CASSLSGQVSYEQYF.

The table lists this clone with a few counts. The chain combines TRBV5-1 with TRBJ2-7; D might be TRBD1 (6 bases). The CDR3 spans 15 residues. Germline CDR1 is SGHRS and CDR2 is YFSETQ. The V end lost 3 bases, the J end lost 2 bases, and 15 bases lay between the germline ends. CDR3 bases: TGCGCCAGCAGCTCTGGGGACAAACGAACCTACGAGCAGTACTTC. This codes for CASSSGDKRTYEQYF.

This clone was detected a few times. The junction and the germline gene differ at one end; a read error may be behind it. The chain links TRBV7-9 to TRBJ2-3; 7 bases align to TRBD1. The CDR3 runs to 16 residues. CDR1 is SEHNR and CDR2 is FQNEAQ in the germline V gene (reference sequence). In nucleotides, the CDR3 is TGTTCCAGCAGCTTGGGAGACAGGGTGGGCACAGATACGCAGTATTTT. This gives the protein CSSSLGDRVGTDTQYF.

The V gene is TRBV6-6, the J gene TRBJ2-7, with 7 bases that match TRBD1. The length of the CDR3 is 16 residues. Germline V lookup: CDR1 MNHNY, CDR2 SVGAGI (reference sequence). The junction had 11 bases not matched to a gene; V was cut back by 6 bases and J by 0 bases. CDR3 in amino acids: CASSYGQESISYEQYF. The CDR3 DNA reads TGTGCCAGCAGCTACGGACAGGAAAGTATCTCCTACGAGCAGTACTTC.

This clone came up a few times. V is TRBV11-3 and J is TRBJ1-1, with D unresolved. Trimming shortened V by 5 bases and J by 1 base, and 14 bases separated the two germline ends. The CDR3 is 15 amino acids. The germline CDR1 and CDR2 sequences are SGHNT and YENEEA. For the CDR3, the DNA is TGTGCCAGCAGCGTCCGAGGAGGTCAGAACACTGAAGCTTTCTTT. Translation: CASSVRGGQNTEAFF.